A selection of T cell receptor beta chains follows, all from one sample in a study of blood T cells in healthy people across ages. TCRdb re-called the 5' RACE reads through MiXCR, storing one row per CDR3 protein. The sample includes about 640,000 distinct CDR3 sequences, about 30% of them seen just once. Material for sequencing was blood. Source of these receptors: a woman aged 80 or over in good health. Both conserved end residues are part of each CDR3. A D gene is named only where the DNA matches it firmly. Only some rows state a clone size, as once, few, many or a class for expanded clones.

v_gene: TRBV30; j_gene: TRBJ1-2; d_gene: NA; abundance: many; CDR3aa: CAWSAGGYTF; CDR3nt: TGTGCCTGGAGCGCGGGTGGCTACACCTTC
v_gene: TRBV2; j_gene: TRBJ2-2; d_gene: NA; abundance: NA; CDR3aa: CASSEGRIGTGELFF; CDR3nt: TGTGCCAGCAGTGAGGGTAGAATCGGCACCGGGGAGCTGTTTTTT
v_gene: TRBV20-1; j_gene: TRBJ2-7; d_gene: TRBD1; abundance: NA; CDR3aa: CSVPRDRDHEQYF; CDR3nt: TGCAGTGTCCCCCGGGACAGGGACCACGAGCAGTACTTC
v_gene: TRBV4-3; j_gene: TRBJ1-1; d_gene: NA; abundance: NA; CDR3aa: CASSQGFGERGTEAFF; CDR3nt: TGCGCCAGCAGCCAAGGGTTTGGGGAGAGGGGGACTGAAGCTTTCTTT
v_gene: TRBV28; j_gene: TRBJ1-1; d_gene: NA; abundance: NA; CDR3aa: CASSLPRGLNTEAFF; CDR3nt: TGTGCCAGCAGTTTACCCAGGGGTTTGAACACTGAAGCTTTCTTT
v_gene: TRBV7-9; j_gene: TRBJ2-7; d_gene: TRBD2; abundance: NA; CDR3aa: CASSQALAGGHRASEQYF; CDR3nt: TGTGCCAGCAGCCAAGCACTAGCGGGGGGGCATAGGGCGAGCGAGCAGTACTTC
v_gene: TRBV20-1; j_gene: TRBJ2-7; d_gene: NA; abundance: few; CDR3aa: CSGRTALSYEQYF; CDR3nt: TGCAGTGGTAGGACGGCCCTTTCCTACGAGCAGTACTTC
v_gene: TRBV5-1; j_gene: TRBJ2-3; d_gene: NA; abundance: many; CDR3aa: CASSSGLRGTDTQYF; CDR3nt: TGCGCCAGCAGCTCCGGACTCCGAGGCACAGATACGCAGTATTTT
v_gene: TRBV5-1; j_gene: TRBJ2-4; d_gene: NA; abundance: NA; CDR3aa: CASSLVERNIQYF; CDR3nt: TGCGCCAGCAGCTTGGTCGAGCGGAACATTCAGTACTTC
v_gene: TRBV29-1; j_gene: TRBJ2-5; d_gene: NA; abundance: many; CDR3aa: CSVQQGWETQYF; CDR3nt: TGCAGCGTTCAACAGGGCTGGGAGACCCAGTACTTC
v_gene: TRBV7-2; j_gene: TRBJ2-5; d_gene: NA; abundance: NA; CDR3aa: CASSLSPFNKQYF; CDR3nt: TGTGCCAGCAGCTTAAGTCCCTTCAATAAGCAGTACTTC
v_gene: TRBV20-1; j_gene: TRBJ2-7; d_gene: TRBD2; abundance: NA; CDR3aa: CSARDRGERLYEQYF; CDR3nt: TGCAGTGCTAGAGATCGGGGGGAGCGTCTCTACGAGCAGTACTTC
v_gene: TRBV5-1; j_gene: TRBJ1-5; d_gene: NA; abundance: NA; CDR3aa: CASSVRGFNQPQHF; CDR3nt: TGCGCCAGCAGCGTCCGGGGGTTCAATCAGCCCCAGCATTTT
v_gene: TRBV4-2; j_gene: TRBJ2-3; d_gene: NA; abundance: NA; CDR3aa: CASSQDGPKDTQYF; CDR3nt: TGTGCCAGCAGCCAAGATGGGCCTAAAGATACGCAGTATTTT
v_gene: TRBV30; j_gene: TRBJ1-5; d_gene: NA; abundance: NA; CDR3aa: CAWSPGGYQPQHF; CDR3nt: TGTGCCTGGAGTCCGGGGGGGTATCAGCCCCAGCATTTT
v_gene: TRBV3-1; j_gene: TRBJ1-5; d_gene: NA; abundance: NA; CDR3aa: CASSLAGPSQPQHF; CDR3nt: TGTGCCAGCAGCCTAGCAGGGCCCAGTCAGCCCCAGCATTTT
v_gene: TRBV7-9; j_gene: TRBJ1-5; d_gene: NA; abundance: NA; CDR3aa: CASSPGQYSNQPQHF; CDR3nt: TGTGCCAGCAGCCCCGGACAGTATAGCAATCAGCCCCAGCATTTT
v_gene: TRBV7-9; j_gene: TRBJ2-5; d_gene: NA; abundance: NA; CDR3aa: CASSLPGTPAYF; CDR3nt: TGTGCCAGCAGCTTACCCGGGACCCCCGCCTACTTC
v_gene: TRBV3-1; j_gene: TRBJ2-2; d_gene: NA; abundance: few; CDR3aa: CASWSDLTGELFF; CDR3nt: TGTGCCAGCTGGTCAGACCTCACCGGGGAGCTGTTTTTT
v_gene: TRBV20-1; j_gene: TRBJ2-7; d_gene: NA; abundance: NA; CDR3aa: CSAASWGVGNNEQYF; CDR3nt: TGCAGTGCTGCCAGCTGGGGAGTAGGAAACAATGAGCAGTACTTC
v_gene: TRBV12-3/TRBV12-4; j_gene: TRBJ2-3; d_gene: NA; abundance: NA; CDR3aa: CASTSWAQASADTQYF; CDR3nt: TGTGCCAGCACTTCTTGGGCCCAGGCTAGTGCAGATACGCAGTATTTT
v_gene: TRBV7-2; j_gene: TRBJ1-1; d_gene: TRBD1; abundance: NA; CDR3aa: CASSFDRGGASTEAFF; CDR3nt: TGTGCCAGCAGCTTCGACAGGGGGGGGGCTAGCACTGAAGCTTTCTTT
v_gene: TRBV30; j_gene: TRBJ1-1; d_gene: NA; abundance: NA; CDR3aa: CAWRWGPGTEAFF; CDR3nt: TGTGCCTGGAGGTGGGGGCCGGGCACTGAAGCTTTCTTT
v_gene: TRBV6-1; j_gene: TRBJ2-7; d_gene: NA; abundance: many; CDR3aa: CASRKGGSSYEQYF; CDR3nt: TGTGCCAGCAGAAAAGGGGGAAGCTCCTACGAGCAGTACTTC
v_gene: TRBV5-1; j_gene: TRBJ2-3; d_gene: TRBD1; abundance: many; CDR3aa: CASSYGQGALTDTQYF; CDR3nt: TGCGCCAGCAGCTACGGACAGGGGGCCCTCACAGATACGCAGTATTTT
v_gene: TRBV12-3/TRBV12-4; j_gene: TRBJ1-2; d_gene: NA; abundance: many; CDR3aa: CASSSRDTGYTF; CDR3nt: TGTGCCAGCAGTTCTCGGGACACCGGCTACACCTTC
v_gene: TRBV12-3/TRBV12-4; j_gene: TRBJ2-7; d_gene: TRBD2; abundance: many; CDR3aa: CASSPGTSGGLYEQYF; CDR3nt: TGTGCCAGCAGCCCCGGGACTAGCGGGGGCCTCTACGAGCAGTACTTC
v_gene: TRBV10-3; j_gene: TRBJ2-1; d_gene: NA; abundance: NA; CDR3aa: CASSYGSRANEQFF; CDR3nt: TGTGCCAGCAGTTACGGCTCTAGGGCCAATGAGCAGTTCTTC
v_gene: TRBV20-1; j_gene: TRBJ2-5; d_gene: NA; abundance: NA; CDR3aa: CSASGGLKETQYF; CDR3nt: TGCAGTGCTAGCGGGGGCCTGAAAGAGACCCAGTACTTC
v_gene: TRBV30; j_gene: TRBJ1-2; d_gene: TRBD1; abundance: few; CDR3aa: CASSSGTGFGYTF; CDR3nt: TGTGCCTCCTCTTCCGGGACAGGGTTTGGCTACACCTTC